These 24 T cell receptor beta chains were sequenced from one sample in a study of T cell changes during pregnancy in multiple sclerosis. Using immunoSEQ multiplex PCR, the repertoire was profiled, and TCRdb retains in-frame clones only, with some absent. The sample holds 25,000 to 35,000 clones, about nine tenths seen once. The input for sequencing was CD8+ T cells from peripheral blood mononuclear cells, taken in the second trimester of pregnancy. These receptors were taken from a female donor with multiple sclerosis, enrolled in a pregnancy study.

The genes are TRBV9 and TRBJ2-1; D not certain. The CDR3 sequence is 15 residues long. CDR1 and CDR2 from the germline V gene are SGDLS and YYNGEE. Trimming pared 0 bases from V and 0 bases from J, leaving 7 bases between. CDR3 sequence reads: CASSVEQSSYNEQFF. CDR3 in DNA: TGTGCCAGCAGCGTAGAACAGAGCTCCTACAATGAGCAGTTCTTC.

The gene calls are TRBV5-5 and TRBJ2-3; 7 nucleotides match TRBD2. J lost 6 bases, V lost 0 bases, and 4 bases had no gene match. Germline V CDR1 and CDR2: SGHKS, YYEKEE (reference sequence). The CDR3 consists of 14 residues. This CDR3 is CASSLGVSGDTQYF. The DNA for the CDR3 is TGTGCCAGCAGCTTGGGGGTTAGCGGGGATACGCAGTATTTT.

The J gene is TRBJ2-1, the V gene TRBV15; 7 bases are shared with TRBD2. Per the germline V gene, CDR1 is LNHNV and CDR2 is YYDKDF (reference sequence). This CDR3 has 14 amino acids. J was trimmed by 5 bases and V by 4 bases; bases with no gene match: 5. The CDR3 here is CATSTSLADNEQFF. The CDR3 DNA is TGTGCCACCAGCACAAGCCTAGCGGACAATGAGCAGTTCTTC.

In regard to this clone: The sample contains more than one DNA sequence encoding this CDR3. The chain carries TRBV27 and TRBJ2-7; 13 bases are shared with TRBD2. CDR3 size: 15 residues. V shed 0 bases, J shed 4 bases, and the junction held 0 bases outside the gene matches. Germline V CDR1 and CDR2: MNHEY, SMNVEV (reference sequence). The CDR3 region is CASSLSGLAGYEQYF. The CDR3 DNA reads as TGTGCCAGCAGTTTATCGGGACTAGCGGGGTACGAGCAGTACTTC.

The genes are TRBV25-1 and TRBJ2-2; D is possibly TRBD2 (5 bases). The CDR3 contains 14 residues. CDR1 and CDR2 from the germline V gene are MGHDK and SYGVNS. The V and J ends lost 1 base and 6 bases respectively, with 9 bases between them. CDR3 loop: CASSESTRSGELFF. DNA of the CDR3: TGTGCCAGCAGTGAATCAACTAGATCCGGGGAGCTGTTTTTT.

The CDR3 coding sequence is TGTGCCAGCAGCTTAGAATGGGGCGGGAGGGCCCCGAGTCGAGAGACCCAGTACTTC. Its translation: CASSLEWGGRAPSRETQYF. This sequence joins TRBV7-8 and TRBJ2-5; 9 positions match TRBD2. The CDR3 has 19 residues. V lost 1 base and J lost 4; bases outside the gene matches: 16. Per germline, CDR1 SGHVS and CDR2 FQNEAQ.

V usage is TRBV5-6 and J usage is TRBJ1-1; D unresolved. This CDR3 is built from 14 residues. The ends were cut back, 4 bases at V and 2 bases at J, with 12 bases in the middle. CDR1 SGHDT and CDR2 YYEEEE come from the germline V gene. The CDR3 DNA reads TGTGCCAGCAGCCCTTATCAGGCCAACACTGAAGCTTTCTTT. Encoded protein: CASSPYQANTEAFF.

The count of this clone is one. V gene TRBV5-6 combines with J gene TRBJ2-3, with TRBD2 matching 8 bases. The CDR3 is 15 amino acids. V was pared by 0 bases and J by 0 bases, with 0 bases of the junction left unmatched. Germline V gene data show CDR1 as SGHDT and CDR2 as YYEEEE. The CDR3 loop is CASSLASGSTDTQYF. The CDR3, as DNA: TGTGCCAGCAGCTTGGCTAGCGGGAGCACAGATACGCAGTATTTT.

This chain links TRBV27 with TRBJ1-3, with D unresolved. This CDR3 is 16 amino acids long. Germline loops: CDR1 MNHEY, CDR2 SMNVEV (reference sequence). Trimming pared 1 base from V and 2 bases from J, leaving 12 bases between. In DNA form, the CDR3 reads TGTGCCAGCAGTTTATTTTGGGCCACGCCTGGAAACACCATATATTTT. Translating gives CASSLFWATPGNTIYF.

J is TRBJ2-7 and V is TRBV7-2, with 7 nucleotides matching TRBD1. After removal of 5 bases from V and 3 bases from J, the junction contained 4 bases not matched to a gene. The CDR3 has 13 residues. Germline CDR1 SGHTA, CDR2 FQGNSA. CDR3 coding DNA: TGTGCCAGCAGCCACAGGGACAGCTACGAGCAGTACTTC. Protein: CASSHRDSYEQYF.

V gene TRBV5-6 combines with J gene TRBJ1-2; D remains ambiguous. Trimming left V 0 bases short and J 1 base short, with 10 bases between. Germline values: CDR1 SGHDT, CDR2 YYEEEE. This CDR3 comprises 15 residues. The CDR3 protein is CASSLGAGDNYGYTF. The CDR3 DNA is TGTGCCAGCAGCTTGGGGGCGGGAGATAACTATGGCTACACCTTC.

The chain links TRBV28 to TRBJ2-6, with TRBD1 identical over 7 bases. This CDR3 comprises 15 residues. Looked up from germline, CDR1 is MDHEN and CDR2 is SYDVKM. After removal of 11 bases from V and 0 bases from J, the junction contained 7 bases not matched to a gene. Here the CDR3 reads CARKGQSSGANVLTF. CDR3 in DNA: TGTGCCCGGAAGGGACAGAGCTCTGGGGCCAACGTCCTGACTTTC.

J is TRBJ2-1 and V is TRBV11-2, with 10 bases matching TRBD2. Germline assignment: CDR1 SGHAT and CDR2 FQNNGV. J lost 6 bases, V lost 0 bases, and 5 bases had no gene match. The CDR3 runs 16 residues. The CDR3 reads CASSLDLAGVVNEQFF. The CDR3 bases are TGTGCCAGCAGCTTAGATCTAGCGGGAGTGGTCAATGAGCAGTTCTTC.

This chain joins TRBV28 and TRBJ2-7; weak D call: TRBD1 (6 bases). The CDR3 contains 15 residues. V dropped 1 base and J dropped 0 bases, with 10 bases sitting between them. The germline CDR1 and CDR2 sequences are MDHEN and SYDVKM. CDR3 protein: CASSLFQGPSYEQYF. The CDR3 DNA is TGTGCCAGCAGTTTATTCCAGGGGCCCTCCTACGAGCAGTACTTC.

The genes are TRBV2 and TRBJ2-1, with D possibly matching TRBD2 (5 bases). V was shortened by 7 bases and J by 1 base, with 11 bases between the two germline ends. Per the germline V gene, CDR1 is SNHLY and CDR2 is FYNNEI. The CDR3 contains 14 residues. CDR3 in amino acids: CASKLVSSYNEQFF. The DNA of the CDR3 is TGTGCCAGCAAACTAGTTTCGTCCTACAATGAGCAGTTCTTC.

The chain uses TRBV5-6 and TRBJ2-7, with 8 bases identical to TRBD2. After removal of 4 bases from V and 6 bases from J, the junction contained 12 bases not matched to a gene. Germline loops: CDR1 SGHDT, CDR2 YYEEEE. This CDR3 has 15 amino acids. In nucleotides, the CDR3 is TGTGCCAGCAGCCCTAGGTACGGGGGGGCGGTCGAGCAGTACTTC. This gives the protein CASSPRYGGAVEQYF.

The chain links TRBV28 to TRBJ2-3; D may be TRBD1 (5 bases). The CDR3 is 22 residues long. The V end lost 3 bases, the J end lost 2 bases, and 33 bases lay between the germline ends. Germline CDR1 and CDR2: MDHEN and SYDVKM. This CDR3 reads CASSLETNLAVVGHGFTDTQYF. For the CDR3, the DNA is TGTGCCAGCAGTTTGGAGACGAACTTAGCAGTGGTAGGACACGGATTCACAGATACGCAGTATTTT. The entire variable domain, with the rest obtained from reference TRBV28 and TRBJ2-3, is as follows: DVKVTQSSRYLVKRTGEKVFLECVQDMDHENMFWYRQDPGLGLRLIYFSYDVKMKEKGDIPEGYSVSREKKERFSLILESASTNQTSMYLCASSLETNLAVVGHGFTDTQYFGPGTRLTVL.

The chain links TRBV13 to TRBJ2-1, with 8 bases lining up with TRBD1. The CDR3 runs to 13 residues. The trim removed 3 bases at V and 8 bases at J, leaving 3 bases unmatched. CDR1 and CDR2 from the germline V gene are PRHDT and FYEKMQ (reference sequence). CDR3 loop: CASSFAGGDEQFF. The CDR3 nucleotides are TGTGCCAGCAGCTTCGCAGGGGGCGATGAGCAGTTCTTC.

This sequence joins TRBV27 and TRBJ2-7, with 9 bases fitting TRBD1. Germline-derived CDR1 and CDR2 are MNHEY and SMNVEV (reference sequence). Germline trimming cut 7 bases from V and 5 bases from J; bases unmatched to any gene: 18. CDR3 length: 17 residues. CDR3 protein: CASNLIGPGQGTHEQYF. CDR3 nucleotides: TGTGCCAGCAACCTGATTGGCCCGGGACAGGGAACCCACGAGCAGTACTTC.

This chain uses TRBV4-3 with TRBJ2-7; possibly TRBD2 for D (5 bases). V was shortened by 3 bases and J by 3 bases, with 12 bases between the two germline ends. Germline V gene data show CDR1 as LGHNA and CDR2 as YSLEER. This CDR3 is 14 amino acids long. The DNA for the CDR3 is TGCGCCAGCAGCCAGGGGAGTCTGGACTACGAGCAGTACTTC. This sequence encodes CASSQGSLDYEQYF.

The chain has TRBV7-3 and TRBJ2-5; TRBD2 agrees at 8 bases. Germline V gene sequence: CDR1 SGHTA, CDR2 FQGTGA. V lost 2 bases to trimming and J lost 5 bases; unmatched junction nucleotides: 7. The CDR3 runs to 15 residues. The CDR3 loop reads CASSLSGGGGETQYF. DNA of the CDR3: TGTGCCAGCAGCTTATCCGGGGGGGGCGGGGAGACCCAGTACTTC.

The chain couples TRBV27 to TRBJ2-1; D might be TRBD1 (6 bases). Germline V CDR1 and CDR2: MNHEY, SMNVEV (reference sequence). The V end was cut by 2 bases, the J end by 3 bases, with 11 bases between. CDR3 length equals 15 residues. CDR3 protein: CASSLRTASYNEQFF. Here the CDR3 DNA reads TGTGCCAGCAGTTTACGGACAGCTAGCTACAATGAGCAGTTCTTC.

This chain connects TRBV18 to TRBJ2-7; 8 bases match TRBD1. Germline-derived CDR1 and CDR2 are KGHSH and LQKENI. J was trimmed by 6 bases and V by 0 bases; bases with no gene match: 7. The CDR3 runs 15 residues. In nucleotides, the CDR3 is TGTGCCAGCTCACCACCCGGGACAGGTTTGTCCGAGCAGTACTTC. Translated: CASSPPGTGLSEQYF.

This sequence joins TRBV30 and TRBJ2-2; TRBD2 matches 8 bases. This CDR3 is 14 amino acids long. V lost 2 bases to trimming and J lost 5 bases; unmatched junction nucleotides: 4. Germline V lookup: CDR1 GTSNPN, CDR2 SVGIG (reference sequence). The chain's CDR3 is CAWSPRGGTGELFF. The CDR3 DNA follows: TGTGCCTGGAGTCCCCGGGGGGGAACCGGGGAGCTGTTTTTT.